The rows below give T cell receptor beta chains drawn from one sample of a study of regulatory T cells in long-lasting Graves disease. TCRdb redid the calling of the multiplex PCR reads with MiXCR, one entry per CDR3 protein. The top ten hold about a quarter of the sample, which has a few hundred thousand distinct CDR3 sequences, around 15% seen once. This sample also belongs to another study, concerning T cells in Graves' hyperthyroidism and ophthalmopathy.

Specimen: peripheral blood mononuclear cells (PBMCs), collected at new diagnosis, from a patient treated with antithyroid drugs. These TCRs come from a woman under 30 with Graves disease. Both conserved end residues are trimmed from each CDR3. The order of the fields is V gene, CDR3 protein.

>TRBV6-2/TRBV6-3
ASSYLQGREQPQH
>TRBV12-3/TRBV12-4
ASRKGTGVYEQY
>TRBV27
ASSLARNQPQH
>TRBV18
ASSIKTGPTNYGYT
>TRBV20-1
SAITSGNYTEQF
>TRBV28
ASRRTSGSSYEQY
>TRBV7-9
ASSRGTDQRTYEQY
>TRBV3-1
ASSQPLRDRYNEQF
>TRBV20-1
SAGVLQGGRQF
>TRBV6-2/TRBV6-3
ASSARRLAGGLSADTQY
>TRBV11-2
ASSDNSEKLF
>TRBV6-5
ASSYYRGETQY
>TRBV6-2/TRBV6-3
ASSYATGNYGYT
>TRBV28
ASSTSGSTGYEQY
>TRBV29-1
SVELASGYTGELF
>TRBV12-3/TRBV12-4
ASSLSLTFYEQY
>TRBV7-9
ASSLVQGTYEQY
>TRBV7-9
ASSSQGSAGRAGYEQY
>TRBV27
ARGADSVNYGYT
>TRBV20-1
SVIAPGLAGNIQETQY
>TRBV6-1
ASTHAGRSAEQY
>TRBV20-1
SARTSGIYEQY
>TRBV30
AWSVEGRGEQY
>TRBV7-9
ASSHRLAGGTGELF
>TRBV29-1
SAYRGDTQY
>TRBV28
ASKEGGRYNEQF
>TRBV6-1
ASSKTGPNEQF
>TRBV27
ASSMKGLDPYEQF
>TRBV10-1
ASSEGSPYNEQF
>TRBV20-1
SARTPIVNFAYEQY
>TRBV7-9
ASSLEPTSDSYNEQF
>TRBV7-3
ASSFDYSTDTQY
>TRBV11-2
ASSLVGGPETQY
>TRBV29-1
SVEGGANEQF
>TRBV6-1
ASSPRVSQETQY
>TRBV7-8
ASSLDTSGSTDTQY
>TRBV9
ASSVIGDGDRQF
>TRBV12-3/TRBV12-4
ASSLIGQETQY
>TRBV5-6
ASSPIGPGNSPLH
>TRBV4-3
ASSQEGGLAVSYEQY
>TRBV13
ASSAPLAKNIQY
>TRBV5-1
ASSPHETGYGYT
>TRBV7-9
ASTLAGTTNEKLF
>TRBV6-1
ATQSRGQQF
>TRBV3-1
ASTAGGPINTGELF
>TRBV28
ASSPTGFTYEQY
>TRBV2
ASSPLGQALNTEAF
>TRBV11-2
AGSLERASGELF
>TRBV12-3/TRBV12-4
ASSLDRGGYEQY
>TRBV19
ASKERASNEKLF
>TRBV11-2
ASSWGPTTDTQY
>TRBV29-1
SGDRADNEQF
>TRBV7-9
ASRGQGDGELF
>TRBV6-1
ASKLAGGVTDTQY
>TRBV18
ASSPVFTDTQY
>TRBV2
ASSVLETQY
>TRBV2
ASSEVLGALNEQF
>TRBV12-5
ASGLVRIEDISTDTQY
>TRBV4-2
ASSQTSGRSLNTEAF
>TRBV18
ASSPLSRTDNTEAF